This is a list of T cell receptor beta chains from one sample in a study of regulatory T cells in long-lasting Graves disease. TCRdb processed the multiplex PCR reads anew with MiXCR; each CDR3 protein has one entry. There are approximately 400,000 distinct CDR3 sequences in the sample; around 15% occur only once, and 22% lies in the top ten. This specimen consisted of peripheral blood mononuclear cells (PBMCs), obtained at new diagnosis, from a patient treated with antithyroid drugs. Source of these receptors: a female donor with Graves disease. Both conserved end residues are part of each CDR3. The order of the fields is V gene, D gene, J gene, clone size, CDR3 DNA, CDR3 protein. D genes are given only for firm matches. Part of the rows lack a size; the others show once, few, many or a class for expanded clones.

TRBV30	.	TRBJ2-5	many	TGTGCCTGGAGTGTAGGCAGCCAGTATTTAGCCCAGTACTTC	CAWSVGSQYLAQYF
TRBV30	.	TRBJ1-1	many	TGTGCCTGGAGTTGGGGGACCACTGAAGCTTTCTTT	CAWSWGTTEAFF
TRBV28	TRBD1	TRBJ1-2	many	TGTGCCAGCAGAAGGACAGGGCGCGGCTACACCTTC	CASRRTGRGYTF
TRBV29-1	.	TRBJ1-1	many	TGCAGCGTTTCAACGTGGGGGGCAAAAACTGAAGCTTTCTTT	CSVSTWGAKTEAFF
TRBV12-3/TRBV12-4	.	TRBJ2-2	few	TGTGCCAGCACAATAACGAACACCGGGGAGCTGTTTTTT	CASTITNTGELFF
TRBV29-1	.	TRBJ2-7	many	TGCAGCGTTGAGCGGGCGGGCACCTACGAGCAGTACTTC	CSVERAGTYEQYF
TRBV9	.	TRBJ1-3	many	TGTGCCAGCAGCCAGTACGACTCTGGAAACACCATATATTTT	CASSQYDSGNTIYF
TRBV20-1	.	TRBJ2-1	many	TGCAGTGCTCCTACTAGCCTGCAGTTCTTC	CSAPTSLQFF
TRBV24-1	.	TRBJ2-1	many	TGTGCCACCAGTGATCGCTCCCGAAGGAATTTTGGCAATGAGCAGTTCTTC	CATSDRSRRNFGNEQFF
TRBV3-1	.	TRBJ2-7	few	TGTGCCAGCAGCCAAGAAGGCGGGTCTTACGAGCAGTACTTC	CASSQEGGSYEQYF
TRBV7-9	TRBD2	TRBJ2-3	many	TGTGCCAGCAGCTTTAGCGGGGACGACACAGATACGCAGTATTTT	CASSFSGDDTDTQYF
TRBV6-8	.	TRBJ2-2	medium-sized	TGTGCCAGCAGTTACTCTGTGGACACCGGGGAGCTGTTTTTT	CASSYSVDTGELFF
TRBV6-9	TRBD2	TRBJ2-5	many	TGTGCCAGCAGTTCCCCTTGGGGGGGAGAGACCCAGTACTTC	CASSSPWGGETQYF
TRBV11-2	.	TRBJ2-7	.	TGTGCCAGCAGCTCCCTTGTGGGGGCGTCCTACGAGCAGTACTTC	CASSSLVGASYEQYF
TRBV28	.	TRBJ1-2	few	TGTGCCAGCGGGTTCAATTTTAAGGATGGCTACACCTTC	CASGFNFKDGYTF
TRBV25-1	.	TRBJ1-1	.	TGTTCCAGCAGTGAATATAATGAGGGTGAAGCTTTCTTT	CSSSEYNEGEAFF
TRBV28	.	TRBJ2-2	few	TGTGCCAGCAATCCGAACACCGGGGAGCTGTTTTTT	CASNPNTGELFF
TRBV12-5	.	TRBJ1-4	few	TGTGCTAGTGGTTTGTCTTACCCGCGCTCCGGGACAATTGAAAAACTGTTTTTT	CASGLSYPRSGTIEKLFF
TRBV28	TRBD1	TRBJ1-1	many	TGTGCCAGCAGTGCTCCGGGACAGCGCGAAGCTTTCTTT	CASSAPGQREAFF
TRBV12-3/TRBV12-4	.	TRBJ1-1	many	TGTGCCAGCAACTTCCTGGGGAACACTGAAGCTTTCTTT	CASNFLGNTEAFF
TRBV11-1	.	TRBJ2-1	.	TGTGCCAGCAGCTTATTAAAGGGGCGGTCCTACAATGAGCAGTTCTTC	CASSLLKGRSYNEQFF
TRBV7-9	TRBD2	TRBJ2-1	few	TGTGCCAGCAGCGAACTAGCGGGGGGATACAATGAGCAGTTCTTC	CASSELAGGYNEQFF
TRBV10-3	TRBD1	TRBJ2-2	many	TGTGCCATCAGAGGCGACAGGGGTTTGGAAACCGGGGAGCTGTTTTTT	CAIRGDRGLETGELFF
TRBV7-9	TRBD1	TRBJ2-5	.	TGTGCCAGCAGCGCGGACAGGGCAGAGACCCAGTACTTC	CASSADRAETQYF